The 25 T cell receptor beta chains below all came from one sample that was sequenced in a study of blood T cell repertoires in COVID-19. Clones were read by immunoSEQ multiplex PCR, and TCRdb kept only the in-frame ones, dropping some. The sample consists of 200,000 to 250,000 clones, 85% to 90% of them appearing once. Sequenced sample: peripheral blood. Receptors were obtained from a man aged 30-40 years with COVID-19, enrolled during active disease.

The genes are TRBV7-9 and TRBJ2-5; TRBD1 is a possible D gene (5 bases). In germline, CDR1 is SEHNR, CDR2 FQNEAQ (reference sequence). Trimming removed 4 bases from V and 4 bases from J, with 16 bases in between. The length of the CDR3 is 15 residues. The CDR3 reads CASSSRDSPGETQYF. The CDR3 DNA follows: TGTGCCAGCAGCTCTCGAGACAGCCCCGGAGAGACCCAGTACTTC.

The DNA for the CDR3 is TGTGCCAGCAGCTTAGTACCGGGAACAGATACGCAGTATTTT. Its translation is CASSLVPGTDTQYF. The chain joins TRBV11-1 to TRBJ2-3; D might be TRBD2 (5 bases). The CDR3 loop spans 14 amino acids. V was cut by 1 base and J by 3 bases, with 8 bases left in between. Germline-derived CDR1 and CDR2 are SGHAT and FQDESV (reference sequence).

J is TRBJ2-3 and V is TRBV12-3 or TRBV12-4; TRBD1 agrees at 8 bases. This CDR3 has 12 residues. The junction had 4 bases not matched to a gene; V was cut back by 5 bases and J by 9 bases. CDR3 coding DNA: TGTGCCAGCAGTGCGACAGGGGAAACGCAGTATTTT. The encoded protein is CASSATGETQYF.

The V call is TRBV24-1, the J call TRBJ2-2; a possible D gene is TRBD2 (7 bases). There are 14 residues in the CDR3. Per germline, CDR1 KGHDR and CDR2 SFDVKD. The germline V and J ends were trimmed by 6 bases and 6 bases, with 13 bases remaining between them. This CDR3 reads CATSPAGASGELFF. As DNA, the CDR3 is TGTGCCACCAGTCCCGCGGGGGCGTCCGGGGAGCTGTTTTTT.

The rearrangement joins TRBV7-2 to TRBJ1-6; 11 bases are a match to TRBD1. V was pared by 5 bases and J by 10 bases, with 7 bases of the junction left unmatched. The CDR3 extends over 15 amino acids. Germline CDR1 SGHTA, CDR2 FQGNSA. CDR3 amino acids: CASSTWTGGDSPLHF. The CDR3 DNA is TGTGCCAGCAGCACCTGGACAGGGGGCGACTCACCCCTCCACTTT.

This clone was observed once. The V call is TRBV4-2, the J call TRBJ2-7, with a tentative D call TRBD1 (5 bases). V was clipped by 2 bases and J by 0 bases, with 14 bases between them. The CDR3 contains 16 residues. CDR1 LGHNA and CDR2 YNFKEQ come from the germline V gene. The CDR3 DNA reads as TGTGCCAGCAGCCAACAACGCTTCGACAGCTCCTACGAGCAGTACTTC. The encoded protein is CASSQQRFDSSYEQYF.

The chain links TRBV9 to TRBJ1-1, with a tentative D call TRBD1 (5 bases). V shed 0 bases and J shed 6 bases, with 12 bases lying between them. The CDR3 is 14 residues long. Per the germline V gene, CDR1 is SGDLS and CDR2 is YYNGEE. CDR3 coding DNA: TGTGCCAGCAGCGTAGCGGGGGGTGTGGCTGAAGCTTTCTTT. This encodes CASSVAGGVAEAFF.

The J gene is TRBJ2-1, the V gene TRBV7-8; possible D gene TRBD2, 5 bases. The CDR3 runs 14 residues. Trimming pared 6 bases from V and 3 bases from J, leaving 12 bases between. Germline assignment: CDR1 SGHVS and CDR2 FQNEAQ. CDR3: CASSGLILYNEQFF. The CDR3 DNA sequence: TGTGCCAGCAGTGGACTGATACTCTACAATGAGCAGTTCTTC.

The chain is built from TRBV4-1 and TRBJ2-1, with TRBD1 matching over 7 bases. The V segment lost 0 bases and the J segment 4 bases; nucleotides outside the gene matches: 3. The germline V gene has CDR1 MGHRA and CDR2 YSYEKL. This CDR3 spans 15 amino acids. Written as DNA, the CDR3 is TGCGCCAGCAGCCAAGATAGGGGACAGTACAATGAGCAGTTCTTC. This translates into CASSQDRGQYNEQFF.

This sequence joins TRBV29-1 and TRBJ1-2; the match to TRBD1 covers 9 bases. The CDR3 runs to 13 residues. V trimming: 5 bases; J trimming: 5 bases; junction bases outside the gene matches: 6. CDR1 and CDR2 (germline): SQVTM, ANQGSEA. CDR3 DNA: TGCAGCGTTAACCCCGGGACAGGGTATGGCTACACCTTC. Encoded protein: CSVNPGTGYGYTF.

This clone was counted only a few times. The J gene is TRBJ2-5, the V gene TRBV20-1, with a tentative D call TRBD2 (6 bases). This CDR3 has 15 residues. From germline, CDR1 is DFQATT and CDR2 SNEGSKA (reference sequence). V gave up 3 bases and J gave up 2 bases, with 16 bases separating them. The CDR3 DNA sequence: TGCAGTGCTAGTAGGGGCTCTAGCGCGCAAGAGACCCAGTACTTC. The encoded protein is CSASRGSSAQETQYF.

This clone was seen more than once but under ten times. The chain carries TRBV29-1 and TRBJ2-5; 7 bases map to TRBD2. V lost 2 bases, J lost 5 bases, and 5 bases stayed unmatched. The CDR3 runs 13 residues. Germline CDR1 reads SQVTM; CDR2 reads ANQGSEA. In DNA form, the CDR3 reads TGCAGCGTTGAACCCGACGGGGGGGAGACCCAGTACTTC. It is translated as CSVEPDGGETQYF.

The chain recombines TRBV7-9 with TRBJ1-6; the match to TRBD1 covers 7 bases. The junction had 2 bases not matched to a gene; V was cut back by 1 base and J by 2 bases. CDR3 size: 16 residues. Germline V gene lookup returns CDR1 SEHNR and CDR2 FQNEAQ (reference sequence). For the CDR3, the DNA is TGTGCCAGCAGCTTAGACAGGGGAACCTATAATTCACCCCTCCACTTT. The encoded protein is CASSLDRGTYNSPLHF.

This chain connects TRBV7-8 to TRBJ1-6; TRBD1 agrees at 10 bases. Germline V gives CDR1 SGHVS, CDR2 FQNEAQ. CDR3 length: 17 amino acids. V gave up 8 bases and J gave up 8 bases; unmatched junction bases: 15. CDR3 sequence reads: CASQPGQGPGGDSPLHF. Written as DNA, the CDR3 is TGTGCCAGCCAACCGGGACAGGGGCCCGGAGGTGATTCACCCCTCCACTTT.

V is TRBV5-4 and J is TRBJ2-1; 13 bases agree with TRBD2. The germline V gene has CDR1 SGHNT and CDR2 YYREEE (reference sequence). The CDR3 has 20 residues. Unmatched junction bases numbered 9, after V lost 0 bases and J lost 0 bases. The CDR3 DNA follows: TGTGCCAGCAGCTTGGCCTCGACTAGCGGGGGGATCGGCTCCTACAATGAGCAGTTCTTC. This translates into CASSLASTSGGIGSYNEQFF.

V is TRBV30 and J is TRBJ1-2; perhaps TRBD1 as D (6 bases). This CDR3 has 17 residues. The V gene's germline CDR1 is GTSNPN and CDR2 SVGIG (reference sequence). With 1 base removed from V and 6 bases from J, the gap between germline ends came to 24 bases. The DNA of the CDR3 is TGTGCCTGGAGTGGGGACATTACAGGGAAGAGAACGGATGGCTACACCTTC. It codes for CAWSGDITGKRTDGYTF. Using reference TRBV30 and TRBJ1-2 for the parts outside the CDR3, the full variable domain is SQTIHQWPATLVQPVGSPLSLECTVEGTSNPNLYWYRQAAGRGLQLLFYSVGIGQISSEVPQNLSASRPQDRQFILSSKKLLLSDSGFYLCAWSGDITGKRTDGYTFGSGTRLTVV.

V gene TRBV19 combines with J gene TRBJ2-1; 8 nucleotides agree with TRBD2. Germline V gene lookup returns CDR1 LNHDA and CDR2 SQIVND (reference sequence). With 7 bases clipped from V and 5 bases from J, the junction kept 7 bases outside the gene matches. CDR3 size: 14 residues. This CDR3 is CASNRGGSDNEQFF. The DNA of the CDR3 is TGTGCCAGTAATCGGGGGGGCTCGGACAATGAGCAGTTCTTC.

The gene calls are TRBV19 and TRBJ2-7, with D perhaps matching TRBD2 (8 bases). V lost 5 bases, J lost 4 bases, and 18 bases lay in between. Germline values: CDR1 LNHDA, CDR2 SQIVND (reference sequence). This CDR3 has 15 amino acids. CDR3: CASSPAGGRGYEQYF. In DNA, the CDR3 is TGTGCCAGTAGTCCGGCGGGGGGCAGGGGGTACGAGCAGTACTTC.

The rearrangement links TRBV7-2 to TRBJ2-3; D is ambiguous. The germline V gene has CDR1 SGHTA and CDR2 FQGNSA. V dropped 3 bases and J dropped 1 base, with 5 bases sitting between them. The CDR3 runs 13 residues. For the CDR3, the DNA is TGTGCCAGCAGCTTCCGAGGCACAGATACGCAGTATTTT. Amino acid sequence: CASSFRGTDTQYF. The entire variable domain, with the rest obtained from reference TRBV7-2 and TRBJ2-3, is as follows: GAGVSQSPSNKVTEKGKDVELRCDPISGHTALYWYRQSLGQGLEFLIYFQGNSAPDKSGLPSDRFSAERTGGSVSTLTIQRTQQEDSAVYLCASSFRGTDTQYFGPGTRLTVL.

V and J are TRBV30 and TRBJ2-7; 14 nucleotides line up with TRBD2. The CDR3 loop spans 16 amino acids. With V trimmed by 3 bases and J by 4 bases, 8 bases remained unmatched. In germline, CDR1 is GTSNPN, CDR2 SVGIG (reference sequence). CDR3 amino acids: CAWSPGTSGRIYEQYF. The CDR3 DNA follows: TGTGCCTGGAGCCCCGGGACTAGCGGGAGAATATACGAGCAGTACTTC.

The genes are TRBV30 and TRBJ1-1; D is undetermined. Germline V gives CDR1 GTSNPN, CDR2 SVGIG (reference sequence). Trimming shortened V by 5 bases and J by 3 bases, and 7 bases separated the two germline ends. CDR3 length equals 11 residues. CDR3 nucleotides: TGTGCCTGGGGACTAGACACTGAAGCTTTCTTT. Translating gives CAWGLDTEAFF. The variable domain in full, with the rest retrieved from reference TRBV30 and TRBJ1-1, is SQTIHQWPATLVQPVGSPLSLECTVEGTSNPNLYWYRQAAGRGLQLLFYSVGIGQISSEVPQNLSASRPQDRQFILSSKKLLLSDSGFYLCAWGLDTEAFFGQGTRLTVV.

V is TRBV19 and J is TRBJ2-2, with 12 nucleotides matching TRBD1. The CDR3 is made up of 16 amino acids. The V and J ends lost 6 bases and 6 bases, in that order; junction bases with no gene match: 8. Germline-derived CDR1 and CDR2 are LNHDA and SQIVND (reference sequence). DNA of the CDR3: TGTGCCAGTAGCTGGGGGACAGGGGGCATCGCCGGGGAGCTGTTTTTT. Translation gives CASSWGTGGIAGELFF. The full variable domain, with the rest looked up from reference TRBV19 and TRBJ2-2, is DGGITQSPKYLFRKEGQNVTLSCEQNLNHDAMYWYRQDPGQGLRLIYYSQIVNDFQKGDIAEGYSVSREKKESFPLTVTSAQKNPTAFYLCASSWGTGGIAGELFFGEGSRLTVL.

The V call is TRBV29-1, the J call TRBJ1-2; D is unresolved. V lost 1 base to trimming and J lost 1 base, with 10 bases between them. Germline V gene data show CDR1 as SQVTM and CDR2 as ANQGSEA. The CDR3 covers 14 residues. The CDR3: CSVEGLAVNYGYTF. Here the CDR3 DNA reads TGCAGCGTTGAAGGGCTAGCAGTTAACTATGGCTACACCTTC.

The chain uses TRBV10-2 and TRBJ1-2; D uncertain. The CDR3 consists of 13 residues. V was pared by 2 bases and J by 4 bases, with 8 bases between. Germline V gives CDR1 WSHSY, CDR2 SAAADI. The CDR3 region has the DNA TGCGCCAGCAGTGAGACACGAATCTATGGCTACACCTTC. Translated: CASSETRIYGYTF.

The chain joins TRBV5-6 to TRBJ1-5; 7 nucleotides agree with TRBD1. After removal of 4 bases from V and 7 bases from J, the junction contained 5 bases not matched to a gene. Germline V gene sequence: CDR1 SGHDT, CDR2 YYEEEE. CDR3 length equals 13 residues. CDR3 bases: TGTGCCAGCAGCCACTGGGACAGACAGCCCCAGCATTTT. Translated: CASSHWDRQPQHF.